Sequencing of this TCR beta chain was carried out in a study of CXCR3-negative and CXCR3-positive naive CD8 T cells. Whole-study context: Some 130 million TRB reads were obtained overall (about 1.5 +/- 0.3 million per library).

About this clonotype: Antigen specificity is unknown.

TRB cDNA libraries were made by UMI-labeled 5' RACE. For each CDR3 protein, TCRdb gives one entry from its re-call of the 5' RACE reads, without DNA. Its table lists about 23,000 distinct CDR3 sequences. Subsets of CD8+ T cells were each sorted in triplicate at some 300,000 cells apiece. Points from the study as a whole: Naive subsets had comparable surface CD5, so TRB CDR3 properties gauged TCR strength. Sequencing showed both naive subsets with comparably high diversity, and memory CD8+ cells much lower.

There are 14 residues in the CDR3. CDR1 SGDLS and CDR2 YYNGEE come from the germline V gene. The clonotype originates from a human donor in good health. Some clones in this sample may be carry-over from other donors' samples. V gene TRBV9 combines with J gene TRBJ2-3; TCRdb calls TRBD2, which cannot be checked without DNA. Sequencing was done on a sample of memory CD8+ T cells from blood. The CDR3 loop is CASSVGWGADTQYF.